These 6 T cell receptor beta chains were sequenced from one sample in a study of T cell responses to AZD1222 COVID-19 vaccine. The table came from immunoSEQ multiplex PCR; TCRdb's copy has only in-frame clones and leaves some out. The sample consists of approximately 190,000 clones, about 94% of them appearing once. Sequenced material: peripheral blood, taken on day 0 of AZD1222 vaccination. These receptors were taken from an adult in good health.

The V call is TRBV7-2, the J call TRBJ2-7, with 7 bases matching TRBD1. V shed 5 bases, J shed 0 bases, and the junction held 7 bases outside the gene matches. The CDR3 sequence is 15 residues long. The germline CDR1 and CDR2 sequences are SGHTA and FQGNSA. In DNA form, the CDR3 reads TGTGCCAGCAGCGCAGGGGGTTCCCTCTCCTACGAGCAGTACTTC. It translates to CASSAGGSLSYEQYF.

The chain carries TRBV4-1 and TRBJ1-6; 7 bases align to TRBD1. The germline CDR1 and CDR2 sequences are MGHRA and YSYEKL. V lost 6 bases to trimming and J lost 7 bases; unmatched junction nucleotides: 12. The CDR3 totals 16 residues. The CDR3 reads CASSRGEGQLNSPLHF. CDR3 nucleotide sequence: TGCGCCAGCAGTCGAGGAGAGGGACAGCTAAATTCACCCCTCCACTTT.

This sequence joins TRBV27 and TRBJ2-6; 7 bases agree with TRBD2. Germline values: CDR1 MNHEY, CDR2 SMNVEV (reference sequence). The V and J ends lost 6 bases and 2 bases, in that order; junction bases with no gene match: 13. The CDR3 length is 18 residues. The CDR3 DNA sequence: TGTGCCAGCAGCAAGCTTTTCCGGGAGGTGGCTGGGGCCAACGTCCTGACTTTC. Amino acids: CASSKLFREVAGANVLTF.

This sequence joins TRBV28 and TRBJ1-5; D not certain. Per germline, CDR1 MDHEN and CDR2 SYDVKM. The CDR3 has 13 amino acids. V was shortened by 6 bases and J by 5 bases, with 11 bases between the two germline ends. The CDR3 reads CASSQSRYQPQHF. The DNA of the CDR3 is TGTGCCAGCAGCCAGAGTCGTTATCAGCCCCAGCATTTT. The full variable domain, its missing parts supplied by reference TRBV28 and TRBJ1-5, is DVKVTQSSRYLVKRTGEKVFLECVQDMDHENMFWYRQDPGLGLRLIYFSYDVKMKEKGDIPEGYSVSREKKERFSLILESASTNQTSMYLCASSQSRYQPQHFGDGTRLSIL.

This clone is a singleton in its sample. The J gene is TRBJ2-5, the V gene TRBV9; 7 nucleotides agree with TRBD1. The CDR3 is 14 amino acids. Per the germline V gene, CDR1 is SGDLS and CDR2 is YYNGEE. With V trimmed by 0 bases and J by 2 bases, 1 base remained unmatched. The CDR3 protein is CASSVEGQQETQYF. For the CDR3, the DNA is TGTGCCAGCAGCGTAGAGGGACAGCAAGAGACCCAGTACTTC.

The J gene is TRBJ1-1, the V gene TRBV15; D remains ambiguous. Germline values: CDR1 LNHNV, CDR2 YYDKDF (reference sequence). Trimming took 0 bases from V and 4 from J, leaving 9 bases between them. This CDR3 has 14 amino acids. CDR3 protein: CATSREPRGTEAFF. CDR3 nucleotides: TGTGCCACCAGCAGAGAACCTAGAGGCACTGAAGCTTTCTTT.